The 22 T cell receptor beta chains reported below all come from one sample, sequenced in a study of glioma-infiltrating T cells after dendritic cell vaccination. Assay used: immunoSEQ multiplex PCR; TCRdb lists only in-frame clones, some missing. The sample contains about 50,000 clones, roughly 90% of which appear only once. Time point defined: after dendritic cell vaccination, including at tumor progression/relapse. The sample in question was blood, obtained after dendritic cell vaccination. The receptors shown here come from a human donor with glioblastoma.

This rearrangement joins TRBV10-3 to TRBJ1-3, with a weak D call TRBD1 (5 bases). V lost 7 bases and J lost 2, with 9 bases in between. The CDR3 is 13 amino acids. The germline V gene encodes CDR1 ENHRY and CDR2 SYGVKD. The CDR3 spells CAIIDSAGNTIYF. The CDR3 DNA reads TGTGCCATCATTGACAGTGCTGGAAACACCATATATTTT.

J is TRBJ2-5 and V is TRBV6-6, with D maybe TRBD2 (6 bases). Deletions cut 5 bases from V and 7 bases from J, with 20 bases between. This CDR3 is built from 15 residues. From germline, CDR1 is MNHNY and CDR2 SVGAGI (reference sequence). The CDR3 DNA follows: TGTGCCAGCAGTCACGGGACTGAGAGCAAGGGGACCCAGTACTTC. Its protein product is CASSHGTESKGTQYF.

The chain is built from TRBV4-1 and TRBJ2-1; 14 bases agree with TRBD2. There are 14 residues in the CDR3. Trimming took 7 bases from V and 8 from J; bases not matched to a gene: 4. The germline gives CDR1 MGHRA, CDR2 YSYEKL. The CDR3 DNA sequence: TGCGCCAGCAAAGTGGGACTAGCGGGAGATGAGCAGTTCTTC. It yields the protein CASKVGLAGDEQFF.

This clone has a handful of counts. This chain connects TRBV2 to TRBJ1-3; the match to TRBD1 covers 7 bases. The CDR3 runs to 14 residues. J gave up 0 bases and V 5 bases, and 1 base lay outside the gene matches. Germline loops: CDR1 SNHLY, CDR2 FYNNEI. The CDR3 sequence is CASSPGGSGNTIYF. DNA of the CDR3: TGTGCCAGCAGTCCAGGGGGCTCTGGAAACACCATATATTTT. Based on the CDR3 plus reference TRBV2 and TRBJ1-3, the full variable domain is EPEVTQTPSHQVTQMGQEVILRCVPISNHLYFYWYRQILGQKVEFLVSFYNNEISEKSEIFDDQFSVERPDGSNFTLKIRSTKLEDSAMYFCASSPGGSGNTIYFGEGSWLTVV.

The CDR3 DNA follows: TGCGCCAGCAGCTCTGGACAGACAACAACTAATGAAAAACTGTTTTTT. Amino acids: CASSSGQTTTNEKLFF. The chain recombines TRBV5-1 with TRBJ1-4, with a weak D call TRBD1 (6 bases). V lost 3 bases and J 0 bases, leaving 12 bases between the germline ends. Looked up from germline, CDR1 is SGHRS and CDR2 is YFSETQ. The length of the CDR3 is 16 residues.

The chain links TRBV5-4 to TRBJ2-5; possibly TRBD1 for D (5 bases). There are 15 residues in the CDR3. V lost 1 base and J lost 5, with 15 bases in between. Per the germline V gene, CDR1 is SGHNT and CDR2 is YYREEE (reference sequence). DNA of the CDR3: TGTGCCAGCAGCTTGCGTCAGGGCATTTGGGAGACCCAGTACTTC. It yields the protein CASSLRQGIWETQYF.

The chain links TRBV18 to TRBJ2-1; D remains ambiguous. Trimming stripped 5 bases from V and 8 bases from J, with 10 bases between. Germline V CDR1 and CDR2: KGHSH, LQKENI. CDR3 size: 12 residues. The CDR3 loop is CASSLASDEQFF. The CDR3 nucleotides are TGTGCCAGCTCATTAGCTTCGGATGAGCAGTTCTTC.

The V and J genes are TRBV4-1 and TRBJ1-4, with D perhaps TRBD1 (6 bases). This CDR3 contains 15 residues. Deletions cut 5 bases from V and 0 bases from J, with 10 bases between. The V gene's germline CDR1 is MGHRA and CDR2 YSYEKL. The CDR3 sequence is CASSEKGATNEKLFF. DNA for the CDR3: TGCGCCAGCAGCGAAAAGGGGGCAACTAATGAAAAACTGTTTTTT.

The J gene is TRBJ2-3, the V gene TRBV5-1; the match to TRBD2 covers 10 bases. The CDR3 extends over 16 amino acids. V was clipped by 4 bases and J by 0 bases; unmatched bases: 5. Germline values: CDR1 SGHRS, CDR2 YFSETQ. The CDR3 reads CASSPPTSGSTDTQYF. The CDR3 region has the DNA TGCGCCAGCAGCCCCCCGACTAGCGGGAGCACAGATACGCAGTATTTT.

The CDR3 spells CASSGRLETGELFF. The CDR3, as DNA: TGTGCCAGCAGTGGACGTTTGGAGACCGGGGAGCTGTTTTTT. The chain recombines TRBV6-1 with TRBJ2-2; D remains ambiguous. CDR1 and CDR2 (germline): MNHNS, SASEGT. With 4 bases removed from V and 5 bases from J, the gap between germline ends came to 11 bases. The CDR3 runs to 14 residues.

The J gene is TRBJ1-1, the V gene TRBV7-2, with 8 bases lining up with TRBD1. This CDR3 comprises 14 residues. Germline V gene lookup returns CDR1 SGHTA and CDR2 FQGNSA. V lost 0 bases to trimming and J lost 9 bases; unmatched junction nucleotides: 6. Here the CDR3 reads CASSLAWQGAQAFF. DNA of the CDR3: TGTGCCAGCAGCTTAGCGTGGCAGGGGGCGCAAGCTTTCTTT.

The chain carries TRBV11-2 and TRBJ1-4; unclear D gene. CDR3 length: 15 residues. The V gene lost 6 bases and the J gene lost 3 bases, with 14 bases spanning the gap. Germline loops: CDR1 SGHAT, CDR2 FQNNGV. As DNA, the CDR3 is TGTGCCAGCAGGAATGCGGCAGATGCTAATGAAAAACTGTTTTTT. It yields the protein CASRNAADANEKLFF.

V gene TRBV19 combines with J gene TRBJ2-7, with D possibly matching TRBD1 (6 bases). V shed 5 bases and J shed 1 base, with 21 bases lying between them. Looked up from germline, CDR1 is LNHDA and CDR2 is SQIVND (reference sequence). This CDR3 contains 17 residues. CDR3 loop: CASSHTSRGVSSYEQYF. The CDR3 DNA is TGTGCCAGTAGTCACACAAGCAGGGGCGTGTCGTCCTACGAGCAGTACTTC. The full variable domain, completed using reference TRBV19 and TRBJ2-7, is DGGITQSPKYLFRKEGQNVTLSCEQNLNHDAMYWYRQDPGQGLRLIYYSQIVNDFQKGDIAEGYSVSREKKESFPLTVTSAQKNPTAFYLCASSHTSRGVSSYEQYFGPGTRLTVT.

The chain recombines TRBV15 with TRBJ2-7, with 9 bases aligning to TRBD1. The CDR3 runs to 16 residues. Germline assignment: CDR1 LNHNV and CDR2 YYDKDF (reference sequence). J was trimmed by 3 bases and V by 5 bases; bases with no gene match: 11. CDR3 sequence (DNA): TGTGCCACCAGCGGACCGGGACAGGGCGCAATCTACGAGCAGTACTTC. It is translated as CATSGPGQGAIYEQYF.

The V gene is TRBV28, the J gene TRBJ2-5; D may be TRBD1 (6 bases). CDR3 length: 14 amino acids. Deletions cut 4 bases from V and 4 bases from J, with 13 bases between. Germline lookup yields CDR1 MDHEN and CDR2 SYDVKM. Here the CDR3 DNA reads TGTGCCAGCAGTTCTCGCAGGGGTCGAGAGACCCAGTACTTC. It codes for CASSSRRGRETQYF.

The V gene is TRBV5-1, the J gene TRBJ1-4; D remains unclear. Germline CDR1 reads SGHRS; CDR2 reads YFSETQ. V shed 0 bases and J shed 5 bases, with 11 bases lying between them. The CDR3 is made up of 15 amino acids. The CDR3 sequence is CASSLGTGSNEKLFF. The DNA of the CDR3 is TGCGCCAGCAGCTTGGGAACGGGGTCGAATGAAAAACTGTTTTTT.

The CDR3 region has the DNA TGCAGCGTCGCCCAGACATCTAGCACAGATACGCAGTATTTT. Residues: CSVAQTSSTDTQYF. This sequence joins TRBV29-1 and TRBJ2-3; D is ambiguous. Trimming removed 6 bases at V and 0 bases at J, with 13 bases between. The CDR3 has 14 amino acids. The germline V gene encodes CDR1 SQVTM and CDR2 ANQGSEA.

The gene calls are TRBV7-2 and TRBJ2-3; D might be TRBD2 (5 bases). V was pared by 5 bases and J by 0 bases, with 9 bases between. The germline V gene has CDR1 SGHTA and CDR2 FQGNSA. This CDR3 has 14 amino acids. CDR3 DNA sequence: TGTGCCAGCAGCCGTAGGACTAGCACAGATACGCAGTATTTT. Protein sequence: CASSRRTSTDTQYF. The variable domain in full, completed from reference TRBV7-2 and TRBJ2-3, reads GAGVSQSPSNKVTEKGKDVELRCDPISGHTALYWYRQSLGQGLEFLIYFQGNSAPDKSGLPSDRFSAERTGGSVSTLTIQRTQQEDSAVYLCASSRRTSTDTQYFGPGTRLTVL.

V usage is TRBV6-5 and J usage is TRBJ1-5; TRBD1 agrees at 7 bases. CDR3 length: 14 amino acids. The V gene's germline CDR1 is MNHEY and CDR2 SVGAGI. J gave up 8 bases and V 5 bases, and 9 bases lay outside the gene matches. The CDR3 bases are TGTGCCAGCAGTCGACCTACAGGGGTTGAGCCCCAGCATTTT. Its protein product is CASSRPTGVEPQHF.

In its sample, this clone was seen once. V usage is TRBV28 and J usage is TRBJ2-5; D might be TRBD1 (5 bases). The CDR3 is made up of 12 amino acids. V was clipped by 7 bases and J by 3 bases, with 9 bases between them. CDR1 is MDHEN and CDR2 is SYDVKM in the germline V gene. Here the CDR3 DNA reads TGTGCCAGCAAGGGGTACGAAGAGACCCAGTACTTC. Residues: CASKGYEETQYF. The variable domain in full, with the rest retrieved from reference TRBV28 and TRBJ2-5, is DVKVTQSSRYLVKRTGEKVFLECVQDMDHENMFWYRQDPGLGLRLIYFSYDVKMKEKGDIPEGYSVSREKKERFSLILESASTNQTSMYLCASKGYEETQYFGPGTRLLVL.

In regard to this clone: Compared with germline, one end of the junction differs, possibly owing to a read error. This chain links TRBV30 with TRBJ2-5; the D is unclear. CDR1 is GTSNPN, CDR2 SVGIG, per germline (reference sequence). CDR3 length equals 11 residues. The CDR3: CGSSSQASLHF. In nucleotides, the CDR3 is TGTGGCTCCTCAAGCCAGGCCTCACTCCACTTC.

The V call is TRBV28, the J call TRBJ1-5; D not resolved. The length of the CDR3 is 15 residues. The germline V and J ends were trimmed by 3 bases and 1 base, with 10 bases remaining between them. Germline CDR1 reads MDHEN; CDR2 reads SYDVKM. The CDR3 is CASSLTRGSNQPQHF. Written as DNA, the CDR3 is TGTGCCAGCAGTTTGACACGAGGGAGCAATCAGCCCCAGCATTTT.